This TCR beta chain was found in a study of radiotherapy plus CTLA-4 blockade in lung cancer. Overall study: Objective responses emerged in 15% to 20% of patients, and 30% to 40% attained disease control. Study findings and constraints: The study found tumor-derived TCR clones expanded in blood after radiotherapy plus ipilimumab. According to reports, early shifts in blood T cell clones, alongside interferon-beta, forecast response most accurately.

This CDR3 is 15 amino acids long. Trimming cost V 2 bases and J 0 bases; bases outside gene matches: 4. Germline CDR1 reads SGHRS; CDR2 reads YFSETQ. TCRdb's table, derived via immunoSEQ multiplex PCR, lists solely in-frame clones and lacks some. There are fewer than 65,000 clones in the sample; about four fifths occur only once, and 4% to 5.5% lies in the top ten. Participants had chemo-refractory metastatic non-small-cell lung cancer and were treated with focal radiation plus ipilimumab CTLA-4 blockade. This clone was counted a single time. Its antigen is unidentified. The receptor's source is a human donor with non-small cell lung cancer whose response to radiotherapy plus ipilimumab could not be evaluated. The gene calls are TRBV5-1 and TRBJ1-1; 7 bases match TRBD1. The sequencing here drew on peripheral blood, taken from a patient treated with radiotherapy plus ipilimumab. CDR3 sequence: CASSFTTGMNTEAFF. The DNA for the CDR3 is TGCGCCAGCAGCTTCACGACAGGGATGAACACTGAAGCTTTCTTT. The whole variable domain, filled in from reference TRBV5-1 and TRBJ1-1, reads KAGVTQTPRYLIKTRGQQVTLSCSPISGHRSVSWYQQTPGQGLQFLFEYFSETQRNKGNFPGRFSGRQFSNSRSEMNVSTLELGDSALYLCASSFTTGMNTEAFFGQGTRLTVV.